What follows is one TCR beta chain and its context. The antigen is undetermined. V was pared by 5 bases and J by 0 bases, with 8 bases between. This CDR3 has 14 residues. The germline CDR1 and CDR2 sequences are SGHVS and FNYEAQ. TCRdb reanalysed the RT-PCR reads using MiXCR and keeps one entry per CDR3 protein. The sample records roughly 190,000 distinct CDR3 sequences, about 15% being singletons. This record belongs to a study of response to subunit inactivated influenza vaccine. Study-level points and caveats: There was a suggestion from the authors that each seasonal influenza vaccination recruits few new T cells.

V gene TRBV7-6 combines with J gene TRBJ1-3; no clear D. The clonotype comes from a man between 50 and 59 years old who received an inactivated influenza vaccine. This specimen consisted of CD8+ T cells sorted from PBMCs, obtained about 5 days after vaccination. This CDR3 reads CASSPHISGNTIYF. As DNA, the CDR3 is TGTGCCAGCAGCCCCCATATCTCTGGAAACACCATATATTTT.